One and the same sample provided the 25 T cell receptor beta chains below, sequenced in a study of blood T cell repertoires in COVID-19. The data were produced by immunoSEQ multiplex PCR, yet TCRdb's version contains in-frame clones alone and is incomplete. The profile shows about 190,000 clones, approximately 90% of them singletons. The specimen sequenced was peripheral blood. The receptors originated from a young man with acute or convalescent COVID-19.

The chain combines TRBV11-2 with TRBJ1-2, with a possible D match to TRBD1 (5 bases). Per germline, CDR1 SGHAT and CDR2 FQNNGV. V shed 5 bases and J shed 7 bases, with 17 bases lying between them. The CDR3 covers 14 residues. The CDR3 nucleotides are TGTGCCAGCAGCCCACCGGGACTCTGGGTTGGCTACACCTTC. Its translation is CASSPPGLWVGYTF.

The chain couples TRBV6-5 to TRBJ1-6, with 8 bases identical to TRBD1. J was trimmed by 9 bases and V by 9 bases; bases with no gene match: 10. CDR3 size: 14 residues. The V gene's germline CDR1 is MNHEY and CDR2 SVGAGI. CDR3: CASHRGSRGSPLHF. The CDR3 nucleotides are TGTGCCAGTCACAGGGGGAGTCGCGGTTCACCCCTCCACTTT.

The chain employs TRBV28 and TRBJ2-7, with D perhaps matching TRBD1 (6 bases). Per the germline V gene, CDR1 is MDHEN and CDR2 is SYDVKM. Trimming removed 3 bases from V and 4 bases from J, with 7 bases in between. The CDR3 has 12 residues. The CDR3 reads CASSLRGYEQYF. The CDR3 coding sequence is TGTGCCAGCAGTTTGAGGGGGTACGAGCAGTACTTC.

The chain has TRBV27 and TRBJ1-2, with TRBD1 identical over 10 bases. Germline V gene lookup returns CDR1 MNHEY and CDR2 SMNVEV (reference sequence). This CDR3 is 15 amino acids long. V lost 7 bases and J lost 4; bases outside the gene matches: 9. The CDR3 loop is CASTTRTGGPYGYTF. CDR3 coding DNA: TGTGCCAGCACCACCAGGACAGGGGGGCCCTATGGCTACACCTTC.

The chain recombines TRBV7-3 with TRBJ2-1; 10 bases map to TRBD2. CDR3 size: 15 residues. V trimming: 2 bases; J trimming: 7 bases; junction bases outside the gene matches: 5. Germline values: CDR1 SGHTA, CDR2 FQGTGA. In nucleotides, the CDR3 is TGTGCCAGCAGCTTATCTCAGGGACTAGCGAATGAGCAGTTCTTC. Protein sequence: CASSLSQGLANEQFF. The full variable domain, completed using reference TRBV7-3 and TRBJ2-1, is GAGVSQTPSNKVTEKGKYVELRCDPISGHTALYWYRQSLGQGPEFLIYFQGTGAADDSGLPNDRFFAVRPEGSVSTLKIQRTERGDSAVYLCASSLSQGLANEQFFGPGTRLTVL.

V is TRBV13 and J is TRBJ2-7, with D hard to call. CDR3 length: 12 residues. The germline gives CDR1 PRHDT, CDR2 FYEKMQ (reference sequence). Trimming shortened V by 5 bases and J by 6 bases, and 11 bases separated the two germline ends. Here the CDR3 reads CASSRLPGEQYF. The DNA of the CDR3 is TGTGCCAGCAGCCGTCTACCCGGCGAGCAGTACTTC.

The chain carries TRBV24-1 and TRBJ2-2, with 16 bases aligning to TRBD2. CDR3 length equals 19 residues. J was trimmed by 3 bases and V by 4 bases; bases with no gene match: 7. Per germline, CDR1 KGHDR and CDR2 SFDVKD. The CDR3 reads CATSDLPGLAGGHTGELFF. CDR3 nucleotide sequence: TGTGCCACCAGTGACCTACCGGGACTAGCGGGAGGGCACACCGGGGAGCTGTTTTTT.

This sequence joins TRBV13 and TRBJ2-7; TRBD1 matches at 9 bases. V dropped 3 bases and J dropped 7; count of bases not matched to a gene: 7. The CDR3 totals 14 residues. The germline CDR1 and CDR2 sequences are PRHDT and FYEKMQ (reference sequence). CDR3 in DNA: TGTGCCAGCAGCTTCCGGGACAGGGATGGAGAGCAGTACTTC. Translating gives CASSFRDRDGEQYF.

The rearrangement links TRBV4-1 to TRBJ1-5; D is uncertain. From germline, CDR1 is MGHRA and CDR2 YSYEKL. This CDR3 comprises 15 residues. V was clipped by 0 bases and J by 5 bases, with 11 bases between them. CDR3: CASSQDPSIDQPQHF. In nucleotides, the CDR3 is TGCGCCAGCAGCCAAGATCCCAGTATCGATCAGCCCCAGCATTTT.

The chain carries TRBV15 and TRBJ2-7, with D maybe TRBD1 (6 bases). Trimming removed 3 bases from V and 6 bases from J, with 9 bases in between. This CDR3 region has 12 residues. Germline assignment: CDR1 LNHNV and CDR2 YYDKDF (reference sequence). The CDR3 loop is CATSRNRAEQYF. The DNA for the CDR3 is TGTGCCACCAGCAGGAACAGGGCCGAGCAGTACTTC.

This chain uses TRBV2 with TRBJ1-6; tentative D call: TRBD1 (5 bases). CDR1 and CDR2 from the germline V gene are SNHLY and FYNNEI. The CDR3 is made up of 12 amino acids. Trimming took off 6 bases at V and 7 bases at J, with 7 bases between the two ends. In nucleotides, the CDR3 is TGTGCCAGCAGGGGGCAGAATTCACCCCTCCACTTT. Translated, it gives CASRGQNSPLHF.

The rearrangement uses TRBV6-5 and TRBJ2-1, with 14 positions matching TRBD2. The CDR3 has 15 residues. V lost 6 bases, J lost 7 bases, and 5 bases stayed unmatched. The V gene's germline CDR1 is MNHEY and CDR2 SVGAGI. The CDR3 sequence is CASSPGTSGGNEQFF. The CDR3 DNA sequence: TGTGCCAGCAGCCCCGGGACTAGCGGGGGAAATGAGCAGTTCTTC.

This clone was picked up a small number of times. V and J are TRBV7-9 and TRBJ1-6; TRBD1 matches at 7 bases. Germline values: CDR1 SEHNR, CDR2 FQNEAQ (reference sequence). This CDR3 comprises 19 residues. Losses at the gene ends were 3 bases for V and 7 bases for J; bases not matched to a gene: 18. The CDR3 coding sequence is TGTGCCAGCAGCTTTTGGACAGGCACAGTGACTGGGTTAAATTCACCCCTCCACTTT. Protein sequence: CASSFWTGTVTGLNSPLHF.

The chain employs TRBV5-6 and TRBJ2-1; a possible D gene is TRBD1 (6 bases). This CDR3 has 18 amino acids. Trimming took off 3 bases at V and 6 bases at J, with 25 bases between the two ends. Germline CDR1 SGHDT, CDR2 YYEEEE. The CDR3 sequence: CASSSTISSGTMPNEQFF. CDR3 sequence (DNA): TGTGCCAGCAGCTCTACGATATCGAGTGGGACAATGCCCAATGAGCAGTTCTTC.

The CDR3 sequence is CASSQTGPSTNEKLFF. The CDR3 nucleotides are TGTGCCAGCAGCCAAACAGGGCCCTCAACTAATGAAAAACTGTTTTTT. The V call is TRBV4-2, the J call TRBJ1-4; possibly TRBD1 for D (6 bases). This CDR3 comprises 16 residues. Germline V gene sequence: CDR1 LGHNA, CDR2 YNFKEQ. Trimming took off 2 bases at V and 0 bases at J, with 10 bases between the two ends.

Written as DNA, the CDR3 is TGTGCCAGCAGTTTAAGCAGGGATAGCACTGAAGCTTTCTTT. Its translation: CASSLSRDSTEAFF. The rearrangement links TRBV28 to TRBJ1-1; possibly TRBD1 for D (5 bases). V was cut by 2 bases and J by 4 bases, with 11 bases left in between. Germline loops: CDR1 MDHEN, CDR2 SYDVKM. The CDR3 covers 14 residues.

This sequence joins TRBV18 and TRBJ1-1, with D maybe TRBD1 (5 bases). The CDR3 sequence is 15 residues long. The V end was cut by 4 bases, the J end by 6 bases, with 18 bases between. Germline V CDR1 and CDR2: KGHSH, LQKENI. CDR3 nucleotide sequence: TGTGCCAGCTCACTACATACAGGTGAACAGGCTGAAGCTTTCTTT. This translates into CASSLHTGEQAEAFF.

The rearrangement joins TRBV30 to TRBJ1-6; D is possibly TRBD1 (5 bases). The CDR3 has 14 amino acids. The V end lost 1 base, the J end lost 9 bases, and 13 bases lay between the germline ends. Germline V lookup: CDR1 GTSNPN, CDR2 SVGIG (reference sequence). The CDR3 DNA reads TGTGCCTGGAGTGACGGGGACTGGTTTTCACCCCTCCACTTT. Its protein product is CAWSDGDWFSPLHF.

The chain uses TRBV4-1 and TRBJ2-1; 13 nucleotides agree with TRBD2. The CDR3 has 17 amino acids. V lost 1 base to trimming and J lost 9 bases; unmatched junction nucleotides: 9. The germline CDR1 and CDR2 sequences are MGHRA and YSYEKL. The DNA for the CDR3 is TGCGCCAGCAGCCAAGGCACGACTAGCGGGAGGATTAGTGAGCAGTTCTTC. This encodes CASSQGTTSGRISEQFF.

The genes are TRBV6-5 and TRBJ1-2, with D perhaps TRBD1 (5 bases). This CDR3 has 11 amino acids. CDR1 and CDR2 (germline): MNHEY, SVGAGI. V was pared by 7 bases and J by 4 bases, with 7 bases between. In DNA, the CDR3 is TGTGCCAGCACACAGGCCTATGGCTACACCTTC. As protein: CASTQAYGYTF.

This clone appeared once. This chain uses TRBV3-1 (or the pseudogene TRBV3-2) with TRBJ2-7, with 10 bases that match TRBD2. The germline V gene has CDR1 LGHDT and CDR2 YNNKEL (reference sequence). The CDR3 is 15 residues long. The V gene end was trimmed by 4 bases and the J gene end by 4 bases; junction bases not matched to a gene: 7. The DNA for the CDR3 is TGTGCCAGCAGCCGCGAACTAGCGGGACCTTACGAGCAGTACTTC. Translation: CASSRELAGPYEQYF.

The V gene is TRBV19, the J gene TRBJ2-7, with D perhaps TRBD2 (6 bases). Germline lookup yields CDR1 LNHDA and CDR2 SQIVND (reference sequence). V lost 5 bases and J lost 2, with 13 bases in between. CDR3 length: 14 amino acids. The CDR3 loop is CASSAEGGPYEQYF. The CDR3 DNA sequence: TGTGCCAGTAGTGCCGAAGGAGGGCCCTACGAGCAGTACTTC.

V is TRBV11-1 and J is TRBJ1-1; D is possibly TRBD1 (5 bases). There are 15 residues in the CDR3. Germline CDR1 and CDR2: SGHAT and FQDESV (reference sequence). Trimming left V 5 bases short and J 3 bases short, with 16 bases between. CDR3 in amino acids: CASSQEPGGDTEAFF. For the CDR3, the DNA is TGTGCCAGCAGCCAAGAGCCGGGGGGTGACACTGAAGCTTTCTTT.

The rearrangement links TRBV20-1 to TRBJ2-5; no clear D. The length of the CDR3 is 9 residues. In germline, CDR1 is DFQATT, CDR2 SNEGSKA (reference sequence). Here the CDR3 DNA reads TGCAGAGCCAAGGAGACCCAGTACTTC. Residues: CRAKETQYF.

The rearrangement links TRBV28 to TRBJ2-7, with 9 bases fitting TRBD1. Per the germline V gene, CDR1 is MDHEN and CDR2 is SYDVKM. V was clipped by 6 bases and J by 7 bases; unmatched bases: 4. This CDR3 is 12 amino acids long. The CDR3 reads CASSRGQGEQYF. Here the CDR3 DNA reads TGTGCCAGCAGCCGTGGACAGGGGGAGCAGTACTTC.